A selection of T cell receptor beta chains follows, all from one sample in a study of blood T cells in healthy people across ages. TCRdb redid the calling of the 5' RACE reads with MiXCR, one entry per CDR3 protein. The sample yields approximately 1,700,000 distinct CDR3 sequences, approximately 40% seen once. Sequencing used blood. The receptors here all came from a human donor in good health. CDR3s include the opening cysteine and the closing phenylalanine or tryptophan. Each record gives: J gene, V gene, clone size, D gene, CDR3 DNA, CDR3 protein. A D gene is named only where the DNA matches it firmly. Size tells how often a clone was seen (once, few, many) or the class of an expanded clone, and some rows leave it out.

>TRBJ1-5|TRBV6-1|-|-
TGTGCCAGCAGTGAAGCGCGGGACTTTGCCAATCAGCCCCAGCATTTT
CASSEARDFANQPQHF
>TRBJ2-5|TRBV20-1|-|-
TGCAGTGCTCGGGACCTGGGTAAGGAGACCCAGTACTTC
CSARDLGKETQYF
>TRBJ1-2|TRBV25-1|-|-
TGTGCCAGCACGGCGGGCGAAGCTAACTATGGCTACACCTTC
CASTAGEANYGYTF
>TRBJ2-7|TRBV27|-|-
TGTGCCAGCAGTCCCCGGTTAGGGGCCTACGAGCAGTACTTC
CASSPRLGAYEQYF
>TRBJ1-2|TRBV25-1|-|-
TGTGCCAGCAGCTTTACACAGGGAGACTATGGCTACACCTTC
CASSFTQGDYGYTF
>TRBJ2-1|TRBV4-1|many|TRBD1
TGCGCCAGCAGCCAAGCAGGGGGAGACTACAATGAGCAGTTCTTC
CASSQAGGDYNEQFF
>TRBJ2-7|TRBV6-2/TRBV6-3|-|TRBD1
TGTGCCAGCAGCTGGGACAGGGCCCACGAGCAGTACTTC
CASSWDRAHEQYF
>TRBJ2-1|TRBV9|few|-
TGTGCCAGCCGGGAATTGAGCTCCTACAATGAGCAGTTCTTC
CASRELSSYNEQFF
>TRBJ1-3|TRBV5-1|-|-
TGCGCCAGCAGTGGAGGGTTCTCTGGAAACACCATATATTTT
CASSGGFSGNTIYF
>TRBJ2-3|TRBV6-5|-|TRBD2
TGTGCCAGCAGCCGCGTGCGGGGGGACACAGATACGCAGTATTTT
CASSRVRGDTDTQYF
>TRBJ2-1|TRBV5-1|-|-
TGCGCCAGCAGCTTGGTGGCGGGGAGCTCCTACAATGAGCAGTTCTTC
CASSLVAGSSYNEQFF
>TRBJ2-1|TRBV20-1|few|TRBD2
TGCAGTGCTAAGGGACTAGCGGGGGGAAGCTCCTACAATGAGCAGTTCTTC
CSAKGLAGGSSYNEQFF
>TRBJ1-1|TRBV7-6|-|-
TGTGCCAGCAGTTATAACCCTGGTTCAGGGAACACTGAAGCTTTCTTT
CASSYNPGSGNTEAFF
>TRBJ2-7|TRBV6-2/TRBV6-3|-|TRBD1
TGTGCCAGCAGTGTCGACGGGACAGGGGTTAGCGAGCAGTACTTC
CASSVDGTGVSEQYF
>TRBJ2-7|TRBV6-2/TRBV6-3|-|-
TGTGCCAGCAGTTACTCTCCGGACCCCTCCTACGAGCAGTACTTC
CASSYSPDPSYEQYF
>TRBJ2-7|TRBV7-9|few|-
TGTGCCAGCAGCTCGCCAGGGGGGAACGAGCAGTACTTC
CASSSPGGNEQYF
>TRBJ2-5|TRBV11-2|-|-
TGTGCCAGCAGAAACTTGCTAGACAAGACCCAGTACTTC
CASRNLLDKTQYF
>TRBJ2-1|TRBV5-5|-|-
TGTGCCAGCAGCTTGGCCGTAGGGAATTTATACAATGAGCAGTTCTTC
CASSLAVGNLYNEQFF
>TRBJ2-5|TRBV28|few|-
TGTGCCAGCACTCGCCTGAAGGGTGGGTCCAATGAGCAGTACTTC
CASTRLKGGSNEQYF
>TRBJ1-4|TRBV20-1|-|-
TGCAGTGCTAGACTGGCAAATGAAAAACTGTTTTTT
CSARLANEKLFF
>TRBJ1-5|TRBV7-2|-|-
TGTGCCAGTAGCTTAGCCCCAGGGGCCCAGCCCCAGCATTTT
CASSLAPGAQPQHF
>TRBJ2-7|TRBV6-6|-|-
TGTGCCAGCAGTTACTCCCTCGGTGGGACCACCCCTGGTGAGCAGTACTTC
CASSYSLGGTTPGEQYF
>TRBJ1-5|TRBV6-5|few|-
TGTGCCAGCAGTTACTCTGGGCAGGGAGGCAATCAGCCCCAGCATTTT
CASSYSGQGGNQPQHF
>TRBJ2-1|TRBV20-1|few|-
TGCAGTGCTAAGAGGCAGGGGAGGGCGAATGAGCAGTTCTTC
CSAKRQGRANEQFF
>TRBJ2-1|TRBV7-9|few|TRBD2
TGTGCCAGCACATATCGGGCAGCGGGGGGGCACAATGAGCAGTTCTTC
CASTYRAAGGHNEQFF
>TRBJ2-1|TRBV20-1|-|TRBD2
TGCAGTGCTGGGAGGGGATCCAATGAGCAGTTCTTC
CSAGRGSNEQFF
>TRBJ1-4|TRBV2|-|-
TGTGCCAGCAGTGGAAGATCTAATGAAAAACTGTTTTTT
CASSGRSNEKLFF
>TRBJ1-2|TRBV12-3/TRBV12-4|-|-
TGTGCCAGCAGTCTCCAGAGCCCCGGTTCGGGCGCCGGCTACACCTTC
CASSLQSPGSGAGYTF
>TRBJ2-3|TRBV6-5|-|-
TGTGCCAGCAGTTACCAGGGGAGACTCCACACAGATACGCAGTATTTT
CASSYQGRLHTDTQYF
>TRBJ2-5|TRBV2|-|-
TGTGCCAGCTCCGGGGCAGGGACCCAAGAGGCCCAGTACTTC
CASSGAGTQEAQYF
>TRBJ1-2|TRBV21-1|-|-
TGTGCCAGCAGCAAAGTTACCGTCTTCTTGGACTATGGCTACACCTTC
CASSKVTVFLDYGYTF
>TRBJ2-1|TRBV3-1|-|TRBD1
TGTGCCAGCAGCCCGATCGCCGGGACAGTTCATACACATGAGCAGTTCTTC
CASSPIAGTVHTHEQFF
>TRBJ2-2|TRBV20-1|-|-
TGCAGTGCTAGAGATCGACGGCAGGGAGTTACCAGCACCGGGGAGCTGTTTTTT
CSARDRRQGVTSTGELFF
>TRBJ2-4|TRBV20-1|-|-
TGCAGTGCTAGGTACTTAGCCAAAAACATTCAGTACTTC
CSARYLAKNIQYF
>TRBJ1-1|TRBV20-1|-|-
TGCAGTGCTAGAGATCACGCAGGAGGTAACACTGAAGCTTTCTTT
CSARDHAGGNTEAFF
>TRBJ2-5|TRBV24-1|-|-
TGTGCCACCAGTGATACGACCCAGGCCGGGGAGACCCAGTACTTC
CATSDTTQAGETQYF
>TRBJ1-2|TRBV12-3/TRBV12-4|few|TRBD1
TGTGCCAGCAGAACAGGGGGCGTTTTGGGTGGCTACACCTTC
CASRTGGVLGGYTF
>TRBJ2-1|TRBV7-9|-|TRBD1
TGTGCCAGCAGTCATCCGACCTTTAGAACAGGGGATAATGAGCAGTTCTTC
CASSHPTFRTGDNEQFF
>TRBJ1-2|TRBV5-5|few|TRBD1
TGTGCCAGCAGCTGGGGGACAGGGGTCGTGAGTGGCTACACCTTC
CASSWGTGVVSGYTF
>TRBJ1-1|TRBV9|-|TRBD1
TGTGCCAGCAGCAAACAGACAGGGGGAAACACTGAAGCTTTCTTT
CASSKQTGGNTEAFF
>TRBJ1-2|TRBV10-3|-|TRBD1
TGTGCCATCAGTAATGACCCGACAGGGATAAGCGGCTACACCTTC
CAISNDPTGISGYTF
>TRBJ1-2|TRBV20-1|-|TRBD1
TGCAGTGCCCACAGGGGGGGCTACACCTTC
CSAHRGGYTF
>TRBJ2-5|TRBV10-3|-|TRBD2
TGTGCCATCAGCGATACCGGGACTAGCGGGGGGACACAAGAGACCCAGTACTTC
CAISDTGTSGGTQETQYF
>TRBJ2-3|TRBV7-6|many|TRBD1
TGTGCCAGCAGCGTGACAGGGATACGCACAGATACGCAGTATTTT
CASSVTGIRTDTQYF
>TRBJ2-6|TRBV15|-|-
TGTGCCACCAGCAGCGTCCCTTATGACAGGTCTGGGGCCAACGTCCTGACTTTC
CATSSVPYDRSGANVLTF